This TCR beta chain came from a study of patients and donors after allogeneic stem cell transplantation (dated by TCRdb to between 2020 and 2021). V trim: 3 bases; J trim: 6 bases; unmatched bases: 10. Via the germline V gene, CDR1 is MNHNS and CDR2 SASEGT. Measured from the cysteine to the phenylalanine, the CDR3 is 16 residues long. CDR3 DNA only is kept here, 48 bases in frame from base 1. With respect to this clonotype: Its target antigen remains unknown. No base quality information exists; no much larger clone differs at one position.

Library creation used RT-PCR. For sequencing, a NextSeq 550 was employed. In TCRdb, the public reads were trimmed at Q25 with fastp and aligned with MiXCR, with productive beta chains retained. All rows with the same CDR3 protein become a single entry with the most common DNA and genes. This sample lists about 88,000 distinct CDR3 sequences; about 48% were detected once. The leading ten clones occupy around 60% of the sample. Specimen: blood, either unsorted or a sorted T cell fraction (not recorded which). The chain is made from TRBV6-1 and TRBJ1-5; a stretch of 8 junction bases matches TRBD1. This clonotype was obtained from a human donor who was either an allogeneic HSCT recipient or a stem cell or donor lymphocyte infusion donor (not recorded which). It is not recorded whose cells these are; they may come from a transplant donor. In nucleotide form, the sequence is TGTGCCAGCAGTGAGTCTTCAGGGGGCCGAGGTCAGCCCCAGCATTTT. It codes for CASSESSGGRGQPQHF.